This TCR beta chain was identified in a study of glioma-infiltrating T cells. Amplification of TCR alpha and beta CDR3 regions from RNA used iRepertoire nested multiplex PCR. Input was 100-400 ng of tissue mRNA or PBMC total RNA. TCRdb itself ran the multiplex PCR reads through MiXCR, one entry per CDR3 protein. This table has under 200,000 distinct CDR3 sequences, around 45% appearing once. Study observations and caveats: Gliomas, especially low-grade, showed above-expected tissue-blood divergence; non-neoplastic patients showed below.

This clonotype appeared many times. Its target is unknown. Germline V gene data show CDR1 as LGHDT and CDR2 as YNNKEL (reference sequence). V gave up 5 bases and J gave up 1 base, with 8 bases separating them. The CDR3 sequence is 13 residues long. The J gene is TRBJ1-2, the V gene TRBV3-1; weak D call: TRBD1 (5 bases). This clonotype was obtained from a human donor with low-grade glioma or glioblastoma, undergoing nonglioma brain surgery, or in good health (not recorded which). The sample taken for sequencing was glioma tissue, nonneoplastic brain tissue, or PBMCs (not recorded which). CDR3 amino acids: CASSEGVNYGYTF. CDR3 bases: TGTGCCAGCAGCGAAGGGGTTAACTATGGCTACACCTTC.